The 3 T cell receptor beta chains presented below share a single source sample, sequenced in a study of cytomegalovirus exposure and HLA in healthy donors. This PCR relied on a set of 60 Vbeta primers and 13 Jbeta primers. Assay: immunoSEQ multiplex PCR; the TCRdb copy retains only in-frame clones and omits some. The repertoire holds some 48,000 clones, around 80% seen once, with around 8% in the top ten. Input material: PBMCs. Source of these receptors: a young man in good health and CMV-seropositive.

V usage is TRBV13 and J usage is TRBJ1-1; 8 nucleotides agree with TRBD1. Germline V gives CDR1 PRHDT, CDR2 FYEKMQ (reference sequence). The CDR3 covers 14 residues. J lost 1 base, V lost 10 bases, and 8 bases had no gene match. The CDR3 DNA is TGTGCCACCCAGGGGGCGCGTGGGAACACTGAAGCTTTCTTT. It translates to CATQGARGNTEAFF.

The rearrangement joins TRBV4-1 to TRBJ2-5; the match to TRBD1 covers 7 bases. CDR3 size: 15 residues. Germline CDR1 reads MGHRA; CDR2 reads YSYEKL. Trimming cost V 0 bases and J 5 bases; bases outside gene matches: 6. This CDR3 is CASSQDNRGRETQYF. CDR3 in DNA: TGCGCCAGCAGCCAAGATAACAGGGGTCGGGAGACCCAGTACTTC.

The rearrangement links TRBV5-5 to TRBJ1-2, with D tentatively TRBD1 (6 bases). The ends were cut back, 0 bases at V and 4 bases at J, with 10 bases in the middle. Looked up from germline, CDR1 is SGHKS and CDR2 is YYEKEE (reference sequence). The CDR3 has 14 amino acids. This CDR3 is CASSLGTESYGYTF. CDR3 sequence (DNA): TGTGCCAGCAGCTTGGGGACAGAGAGCTATGGCTACACCTTC. The full variable domain, with the rest looked up from reference TRBV5-5 and TRBJ1-2, is DAGVTQSPTHLIKTRGQQVTLRCSPISGHKSVSWYQQVLGQGPQFIFQYYEKEERGRGNFPDRFSARQFPNYSSELNVNALLLGDSALYLCASSLGTESYGYTFGSGTRLTVV.